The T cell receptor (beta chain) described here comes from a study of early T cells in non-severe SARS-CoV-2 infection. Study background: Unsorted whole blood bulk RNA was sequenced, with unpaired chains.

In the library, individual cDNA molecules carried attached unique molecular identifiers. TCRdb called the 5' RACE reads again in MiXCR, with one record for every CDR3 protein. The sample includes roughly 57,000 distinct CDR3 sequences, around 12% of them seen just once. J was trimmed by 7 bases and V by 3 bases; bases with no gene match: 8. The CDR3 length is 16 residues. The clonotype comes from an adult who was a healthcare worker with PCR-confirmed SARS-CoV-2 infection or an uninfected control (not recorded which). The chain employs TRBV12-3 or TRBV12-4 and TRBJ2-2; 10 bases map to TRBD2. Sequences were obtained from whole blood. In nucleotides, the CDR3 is TGTGCCAGCAGTTTGAGGCTAGCGGGGGTAGGCGGGGAGCTGTTTTTT. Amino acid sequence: CASSLRLAGVGGELFF.